What follows are 12 T cell receptor beta chains derived from one specimen sequenced in a study of blood T cell repertoires in COVID-19 (dated by TCRdb to the early 2020s). The library was generated by the immunoSEQ multiplex PCR assay. The table was pulled from immuneACCESS by TCRdb, which kept in-frame rearrangements only. Such tables lose some clones; where checked, under half of the loss comes from unresolved V genes, and the rest has no known cause. The sample table contains 90,000 or so clones; only one count was recorded for around nine tenths of them. The ten largest clones represent under 8% of the sample. The sequencing input was peripheral blood. These receptors all come from a man aged 60 to 69 with acute or convalescent COVID-19.

The J gene is TRBJ2-3, the V gene TRBV3-1 (or the pseudogene TRBV3-2); 11 nucleotides agree with TRBD2. Germline CDR1 is LGHDT and CDR2 is YNNKEL (reference sequence). This CDR3 is built from 17 residues. V dropped 6 bases and J dropped 0; count of bases not matched to a gene: 8. The CDR3 sequence is CASSGLSGRASTDTQYF. In nucleotides, the CDR3 is TGTGCCAGCAGTGGTCTTAGCGGGAGGGCTAGCACAGATACGCAGTATTTT.

The chain has TRBV5-4 and TRBJ1-4; TRBD1 aligns across 11 bases. This CDR3 is 15 amino acids long. The germline V gene has CDR1 SGHNT and CDR2 YYREEE (reference sequence). The J segment lost 8 bases and the V segment lost 4 bases, leaving 7 bases of the junction unmatched. This CDR3 is CASSLAGTGGEKLFF. The CDR3, as DNA: TGTGCCAGCAGCCTGGCGGGGACAGGGGGGGAAAAACTGTTTTTT.

V gene TRBV5-5 combines with J gene TRBJ1-4, with D possibly TRBD1 on 5 matching bases. Germline CDR1 is SGHKS and CDR2 is YYEKEE (reference sequence). V lost 6 bases and J 8 bases, leaving 14 bases between the germline ends. The CDR3 is 13 residues long. DNA for the CDR3: TGTGCCAGCACCCAGGGAGGGCGGGAAAAACTGTTTTTT. Its translation is CASTQGGREKLFF.

V gene TRBV19 combines with J gene TRBJ2-7, with TRBD1 matching 8 bases. This CDR3 contains 15 residues. With V trimmed by 6 bases and J by 5 bases, 12 bases remained unmatched. Germline-derived CDR1 and CDR2 are LNHDA and SQIVND (reference sequence). The DNA for the CDR3 is TGTGCCAGTAGCTGGAGGGGGGACAGGCGAAACGAGCAGTACTTC. This translates into CASSWRGDRRNEQYF.

The rearrangement links TRBV3-1 (or the pseudogene TRBV3-2) to TRBJ2-1; 13 nucleotides line up with TRBD2. CDR3 length: 17 residues. CDR1 is LGHDT and CDR2 is YNNKEL in the germline V gene (reference sequence). V was pared by 3 bases and J by 2 bases, with 4 bases of the junction left unmatched. CDR3 nucleotide sequence: TGTGCCAGCAGCCACGGACTAGCGGGAGACGCCTACAATGAGCAGTTCTTC. This encodes CASSHGLAGDAYNEQFF.

The table lists this clone with a count of one. The rearrangement joins TRBV14 to TRBJ2-2; D call uncertain. The CDR3 extends over 14 amino acids. The germline CDR1 and CDR2 sequences are SGHDN and FVKESK. Trimming took off 0 bases at V and 3 bases at J, with 5 bases between the two ends. This CDR3 reads CASSQELDTGELFF. The CDR3 nucleotides are TGTGCCAGCAGCCAAGAACTGGACACCGGGGAGCTGTTTTTT.

The V gene is TRBV30, the J gene TRBJ1-1, with D maybe TRBD1 (6 bases). Deletions cut 3 bases from V and 6 bases from J, with 20 bases between. The CDR3 has 15 residues. Germline assignment: CDR1 GTSNPN and CDR2 SVGIG (reference sequence). CDR3 sequence: CAWRGTKQGRAEAFF. The CDR3 DNA sequence: TGTGCCTGGAGAGGTACTAAACAGGGTAGGGCTGAAGCTTTCTTT. Using reference TRBV30 and TRBJ1-1 for the parts outside the CDR3, the full variable domain is SQTIHQWPATLVQPVGSPLSLECTVEGTSNPNLYWYRQAAGRGLQLLFYSVGIGQISSEVPQNLSASRPQDRQFILSSKKLLLSDSGFYLCAWRGTKQGRAEAFFGQGTRLTVV.

The rearrangement links TRBV7-9 to TRBJ1-2; 9 bases fit TRBD1. The CDR3 has 16 amino acids. Unmatched junction bases numbered 12, after V lost 4 bases and J lost 6 bases. Per germline, CDR1 SEHNR and CDR2 FQNEAQ (reference sequence). CDR3 amino acids: CASSSEKGTGINGYTF. The CDR3 bases are TGTGCCAGCAGCTCGGAGAAAGGGACAGGGATCAATGGCTACACCTTC. The full variable domain, completed using reference TRBV7-9 and TRBJ1-2, is DTGVSQNPRHKITKRGQNVTFRCDPISEHNRLYWYRQTLGQGPEFLTYFQNEAQLEKSRLLSDRFSAERPKGSFSTLEIQRTEQGDSAMYLCASSSEKGTGINGYTFGSGTRLTVV.

The V call is TRBV7-3, the J call TRBJ2-1; D perhaps matches TRBD1 (5 bases). The CDR3 spans 16 residues. CDR1 is SGHTA, CDR2 FQGTGA, per germline. V was shortened by 5 bases and J by 7 bases, with 21 bases between the two germline ends. CDR3 amino acids: CASSPGAGLTANEQFF. The CDR3 DNA follows: TGTGCCAGCAGCCCTGGGGCAGGCCTTACAGCTAATGAGCAGTTCTTC.

The gene calls are TRBV19 and TRBJ1-6, with 7 bases matching TRBD1. CDR3 size: 15 residues. V was clipped by 4 bases and J by 8 bases; unmatched bases: 8. CDR1 and CDR2 (germline): LNHDA, SQIVND (reference sequence). The CDR3 is CASSKGQEGDSPLHF. The DNA for the CDR3 is TGTGCCAGTAGTAAAGGACAGGAGGGAGATTCACCCCTCCACTTT. The full variable domain, in which reference TRBV19 and TRBJ1-6 provide the parts outside the CDR3, is DGGITQSPKYLFRKEGQNVTLSCEQNLNHDAMYWYRQDPGQGLRLIYYSQIVNDFQKGDIAEGYSVSREKKESFPLTVTSAQKNPTAFYLCASSKGQEGDSPLHFGNGTRLTVT.

This chain connects TRBV5-1 to TRBJ2-5; 7 bases are shared with TRBD1. Germline V CDR1 and CDR2: SGHRS, YFSETQ. Unmatched junction bases numbered 6, after V lost 0 bases and J lost 4 bases. This CDR3 comprises 15 residues. CDR3: CASSLDRGNRETQYF. CDR3 sequence (DNA): TGCGCCAGCAGCTTGGACAGGGGTAATAGAGAGACCCAGTACTTC.

This chain links TRBV7-8 with TRBJ2-1; 8 bases line up with TRBD1. Per the germline V gene, CDR1 is SGHVS and CDR2 is FQNEAQ. V was clipped by 8 bases and J by 4 bases; unmatched bases: 4. This CDR3 contains 13 residues. CDR3: CASHRDRYNEQFF. Written as DNA, the CDR3 is TGTGCCAGCCACCGGGACAGGTACAATGAGCAGTTCTTC. Using reference TRBV7-8 and TRBJ2-1 for the parts outside the CDR3, the full variable domain is GAGVSQSPRYKVAKRGQDVALRCDPISGHVSLFWYQQALGQGPEFLTYFQNEAQLDKSGLPSDRFFAERPEGSVSTLKIQRTQQEDSAVYLCASHRDRYNEQFFGPGTRLTVL.